This record concerns one T cell receptor (beta chain) sequence. The data stem from a study of blood T cell repertoires in COVID-19. CDR3 length equals 14 residues. Germline V CDR1 and CDR2: KGHSH, LQKENI. The germline V and J ends were trimmed by 4 bases and 1 base, with 10 bases remaining between them. Clones were read by immunoSEQ multiplex PCR, and TCRdb kept only the in-frame ones, dropping some. The sample yields 48,000 or so clones, about nine tenths seen once. Source material: peripheral blood. The chain joins TRBV18 to TRBJ1-1, with D perhaps matching TRBD1 (5 bases). The origin of this receptor is a woman older than 75 with COVID-19, enrolled during active disease. CDR3 bases: TGTGCCAGCTCACAGCTTGGGGCGAACACTGAAGCTTTCTTT. It encodes CASSQLGANTEAFF.